These 24 T cell receptor beta chains share one sample of origin, sequenced in a study of follicular helper T cells after annual influenza vaccination. TCRdb's table, derived via immunoSEQ multiplex PCR, lists solely in-frame clones and lacks some. The sample shows 7,500 to 10,000 clones, about 80% of them seen only once. Time point given: 2014-2015 season, pre-vaccination. The sample was CXCR5+ CD38- circulating T follicular helper cells from blood, taken on the day of influenza vaccination. The sample's subset: circulating Tfh, non-naive CD4+CXCR5+PD-1+ (ICOS+CD38+ or ICOS-CD38-). The receptors derive from an adult who received the influenza vaccine.

This clone appeared once. The chain employs TRBV7-6 and TRBJ2-7, with 8 bases aligning to TRBD1. This CDR3 spans 14 amino acids. Germline V gene lookup returns CDR1 SGHVS and CDR2 FNYEAQ. V lost 5 bases and J lost 2; bases outside the gene matches: 5. The DNA of the CDR3 is TGTGCCAGCAGCCTAGGACAGGGTGCCTACGAGCAGTACTTC. Protein product: CASSLGQGAYEQYF.

The J gene is TRBJ2-4, the V gene TRBV29-1; no firm D call. Germline V gives CDR1 SQVTM, CDR2 ANQGSEA. The CDR3 sequence is 12 residues long. V lost 1 base and J lost 7, with 8 bases in between. CDR3 residues: CSVEAASNIQYF. CDR3 in DNA: TGCAGCGTTGAAGCAGCATCGAACATTCAGTACTTC.

This clone was counted between two and nine times. The chain links TRBV4-2 to TRBJ1-1; a weak D match, TRBD1 (5 bases). There are 14 residues in the CDR3. The germline V gene has CDR1 LGHNA and CDR2 YNFKEQ. Trimming pared 1 base from V and 5 bases from J, leaving 11 bases between. CDR3 DNA: TGTGCCAGCAGCCAAGTTCCCGCAGGGACTGAAGCTTTCTTT. Its translation: CASSQVPAGTEAFF.

V gene TRBV28 combines with J gene TRBJ1-1; 8 positions agree with TRBD1. CDR3 length: 14 residues. In germline, CDR1 is MDHEN, CDR2 SYDVKM. Trimming at V came to 2 bases and at J to 6 bases, leaving 5 bases not matched to a gene. In nucleotides, the CDR3 is TGTGCCAGCAGTTTACCAGGGGGCTCTCCTGAAGCTTTCTTT. As protein: CASSLPGGSPEAFF.

The chain employs TRBV19 and TRBJ1-1; D remains unclear. CDR1 and CDR2 from the germline V gene are LNHDA and SQIVND (reference sequence). The length of the CDR3 is 15 residues. V was shortened by 3 bases and J by 0 bases, with 11 bases between the two germline ends. CDR3 residues: CASSMWRTVNTEAFF. The CDR3 region has the DNA TGTGCCAGTAGTATGTGGAGGACGGTGAACACTGAAGCTTTCTTT. The full variable domain, completed using reference TRBV19 and TRBJ1-1, is DGGITQSPKYLFRKEGQNVTLSCEQNLNHDAMYWYRQDPGQGLRLIYYSQIVNDFQKGDIAEGYSVSREKKESFPLTVTSAQKNPTAFYLCASSMWRTVNTEAFFGQGTRLTVV.

The chain is built from TRBV28 and TRBJ2-7; unclear D gene. CDR1 MDHEN and CDR2 SYDVKM come from the germline V gene. The length of the CDR3 is 14 residues. The V end lost 8 bases, the J end lost 2 bases, and 16 bases lay between the germline ends. CDR3 bases: TGTGCCAGCTATACTAATCTGGCCCCCTACGAGCAGTACTTC. The encoded protein is CASYTNLAPYEQYF.

This rearrangement joins TRBV19 to TRBJ2-2, with 9 bases fitting TRBD1. The CDR3 length is 15 residues. The germline CDR1 and CDR2 sequences are LNHDA and SQIVND (reference sequence). J lost 3 bases, V lost 4 bases, and 3 bases had no gene match. The CDR3 reads CASSTGQGYTGELFF. The DNA for the CDR3 is TGTGCCAGTAGTACCGGACAGGGGTACACCGGGGAGCTGTTTTTT.

The V and J genes are TRBV2 and TRBJ1-5, with D unresolved. CDR1 and CDR2 from the germline V gene are SNHLY and FYNNEI. The CDR3 loop spans 12 amino acids. V lost 7 bases, J lost 4 bases, and 8 bases lay in between. The CDR3 region is CASTTRNQPQHF. CDR3 in DNA: TGTGCCAGCACAACAAGGAATCAGCCCCAGCATTTT.

The chain couples TRBV5-1 to TRBJ1-4, with D possibly TRBD1 on 6 matching bases. With 1 base removed from V and 0 bases from J, the gap between germline ends came to 13 bases. The V gene's germline CDR1 is SGHRS and CDR2 YFSETQ. CDR3 length: 17 amino acids. CDR3 sequence (DNA): TGCGCCAGCAGCTTGAATGGGGGCCCCTCAACTAATGAAAAACTGTTTTTT. Encoded protein: CASSLNGGPSTNEKLFF. The full variable domain, with the rest looked up from reference TRBV5-1 and TRBJ1-4, is KAGVTQTPRYLIKTRGQQVTLSCSPISGHRSVSWYQQTPGQGLQFLFEYFSETQRNKGNFPGRFSGRQFSNSRSEMNVSTLELGDSALYLCASSLNGGPSTNEKLFFGSGTQLSVL.

The chain uses TRBV18 and TRBJ1-2, with D possibly matching TRBD1 (6 bases). Trimming pared 6 bases from V and 0 bases from J, leaving 17 bases between. There are 16 residues in the CDR3. Germline V gives CDR1 KGHSH, CDR2 LQKENI. CDR3 bases: TGTGCCAGCTCCCTTATGGGGCAGGGGTCTAACTATGGCTACACCTTC. As protein: CASSLMGQGSNYGYTF.

The J gene is TRBJ1-4, the V gene TRBV7-9, with TRBD1 matching over 11 bases. Germline V gene sequence: CDR1 SEHNR, CDR2 FQNEAQ (reference sequence). The junction had 6 bases not matched to a gene; V was cut back by 2 bases and J by 7 bases. The CDR3 covers 16 residues. The CDR3 region is CASSLLAGQGGEKLFF. CDR3 nucleotide sequence: TGTGCCAGCAGCTTACTAGCGGGACAGGGGGGTGAAAAACTGTTTTTT.

This clone was detected a few times. The chain employs TRBV10-3 and TRBJ2-7, with D possibly TRBD1 on 5 matching bases. There are 14 residues in the CDR3. The V and J ends lost 6 bases and 5 bases respectively, with 17 bases between them. CDR1 and CDR2 from the germline V gene are ENHRY and SYGVKD. The CDR3 spells CAIRDLGRENEQYF. For the CDR3, the DNA is TGTGCCATCAGAGACCTGGGGCGCGAAAACGAGCAGTACTTC.

V and J are TRBV6-1 and TRBJ2-2, with TRBD1 identical over 9 bases. V shed 6 bases, J shed 7 bases, and the junction held 3 bases outside the gene matches. CDR3 length equals 13 residues. Germline V gene sequence: CDR1 MNHNS, CDR2 SASEGT. As DNA, the CDR3 is TGTGCCAGCAGGACAGGGGGGGGCGGGGAGCTGTTTTTT. Translating gives CASRTGGGGELFF.

This chain joins TRBV7-2 and TRBJ1-6; perhaps TRBD1 as D (5 bases). Per germline, CDR1 SGHTA and CDR2 FQGNSA. The CDR3 totals 19 residues. Trimming took off 4 bases at V and 0 bases at J, with 19 bases between the two ends. The CDR3 region has the DNA TGTGCCAGCAGCTACCGGGCGGGACTTCGTGGCTCCTATAATTCACCCCTCCACTTT. It yields the protein CASSYRAGLRGSYNSPLHF.

The V and J genes are TRBV28 and TRBJ1-1, with TRBD1 matching over 9 bases. CDR3 length: 16 amino acids. V shed 6 bases, J shed 4 bases, and the junction held 12 bases outside the gene matches. In germline, CDR1 is MDHEN, CDR2 SYDVKM. CDR3 amino acids: CASSFPGQGRGTEAFF. CDR3 sequence (DNA): TGTGCCAGCAGCTTCCCGGGACAGGGACGGGGCACTGAAGCTTTCTTT.

In its sample, this clone was seen a few times. This chain connects TRBV9 to TRBJ1-4; D is undetermined. CDR3 length: 15 residues. Germline V gene lookup returns CDR1 SGDLS and CDR2 YYNGEE. V lost 4 bases to trimming and J lost 5 bases, with 15 bases between them. DNA of the CDR3: TGTGCCAGCAGCCCCCAGTCCGGCCCGAATGAAAAACTGTTTTTT. Its translation is CASSPQSGPNEKLFF.

A few counts support this clone. The genes are TRBV28 and TRBJ2-3; tentatively, D is TRBD2 (6 bases). V was clipped by 11 bases and J by 2 bases, with 11 bases between them. The CDR3 has 12 residues. CDR1 is MDHEN, CDR2 SYDVKM, per germline. The CDR3 DNA reads as TGTGCCGGCCGCGGGGACACAGATACGCAGTATTTT. Translating it yields CAGRGDTDTQYF.

The count of this clone is one. This chain links TRBV11-2 with TRBJ2-5; 9 nucleotides agree with TRBD2. The CDR3 is 17 residues long. V lost 5 bases and J lost 1; bases outside the gene matches: 11. Germline values: CDR1 SGHAT, CDR2 FQNNGV. The CDR3 sequence: CASSLGTSPFLQETQYF. DNA of the CDR3: TGTGCCAGCAGCCTGGGGACTAGCCCTTTTCTCCAAGAGACCCAGTACTTC. The complete variable domain, with remaining parts taken from reference TRBV11-2 and TRBJ2-5, reads EAGVAQSPRYKIIEKRQSVAFWCNPISGHATLYWYQQILGQGPKLLIQFQNNGVVDDSQLPKDRFSAERLKGVDSTLKIQPAKLEDSAVYLCASSLGTSPFLQETQYFGPGTRLLVL.

The chain's CDR3 is CASSQDQNRGLGKLFF. For the CDR3, the DNA is TGCGCCAGCAGCCAAGATCAGAACAGGGGGCTAGGAAAACTGTTTTTT. This sequence joins TRBV4-3 and TRBJ1-4; TRBD1 matches at 9 bases. The CDR3 loop spans 16 amino acids. Germline values: CDR1 LGHNA, CDR2 YSLEER. J was trimmed by 10 bases and V by 0 bases; bases with no gene match: 9.

The chain employs TRBV5-1 and TRBJ2-7, with 10 nucleotides matching TRBD1. V shed 1 base, J shed 4 bases, and the junction held 5 bases outside the gene matches. The CDR3 covers 15 residues. Germline V gives CDR1 SGHRS, CDR2 YFSETQ. CDR3 DNA sequence: TGCGCCAGCAGCTTGTCCCGGGACAGGGGATACGAGCAGTACTTC. Translated: CASSLSRDRGYEQYF.

The genes are TRBV6-6 and TRBJ2-5, with TRBD2 matching 7 bases. Germline V lookup: CDR1 MNHNY, CDR2 SVGAGI (reference sequence). This CDR3 is built from 12 residues. The CDR3 is CATGGREETQYF. The DNA for the CDR3 is TGTGCGACCGGAGGGAGGGAGGAGACCCAGTACTTC.

The rearrangement joins TRBV7-2 to TRBJ1-1; D is perhaps TRBD1 (5 bases). The ends were cut back, 1 base at V and 14 bases at J, with 11 bases in the middle. This CDR3 has 11 amino acids. Germline CDR1 and CDR2: SGHTA and FQGNSA. CDR3 loop: CASSLGGYGFF. Here the CDR3 DNA reads TGTGCCAGCAGCTTAGGGGGGTATGGCTTCTTT.

The chain combines TRBV28 with TRBJ1-5; D gene uncertain. The V end lost 2 bases, the J end lost 4 bases, and 6 bases lay between the germline ends. CDR3 length: 13 amino acids. Germline lookup yields CDR1 MDHEN and CDR2 SYDVKM. The CDR3 region has the DNA TGTGCCAGCAGTTTACTGTTGAATCAGCCCCAGCATTTT. It yields the protein CASSLLLNQPQHF. The full variable domain, with the rest looked up from reference TRBV28 and TRBJ1-5, is DVKVTQSSRYLVKRTGEKVFLECVQDMDHENMFWYRQDPGLGLRLIYFSYDVKMKEKGDIPEGYSVSREKKERFSLILESASTNQTSMYLCASSLLLNQPQHFGDGTRLSIL.

The chain is built from TRBV7-6 and TRBJ2-1; possibly TRBD1 for D (5 bases). The V gene lost 8 bases and the J gene lost 1 base, with 12 bases spanning the gap. From germline, CDR1 is SGHVS and CDR2 FNYEAQ. The CDR3 is 14 amino acids. The CDR3 region is CASGLDRSYNEQFF. The CDR3 DNA reads as TGTGCCAGCGGCCTTGACAGATCCTACAATGAGCAGTTCTTC.